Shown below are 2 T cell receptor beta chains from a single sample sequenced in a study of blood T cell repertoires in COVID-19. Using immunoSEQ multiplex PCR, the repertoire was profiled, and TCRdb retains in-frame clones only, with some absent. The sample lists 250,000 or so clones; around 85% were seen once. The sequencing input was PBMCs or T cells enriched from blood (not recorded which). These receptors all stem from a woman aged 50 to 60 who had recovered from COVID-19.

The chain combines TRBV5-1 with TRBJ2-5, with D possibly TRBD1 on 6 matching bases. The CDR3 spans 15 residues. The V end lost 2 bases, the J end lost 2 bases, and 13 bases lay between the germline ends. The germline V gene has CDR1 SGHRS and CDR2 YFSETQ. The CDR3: CASSLAGARQETQYF. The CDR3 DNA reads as TGCGCCAGCAGCTTAGCAGGGGCGCGGCAAGAGACCCAGTACTTC.

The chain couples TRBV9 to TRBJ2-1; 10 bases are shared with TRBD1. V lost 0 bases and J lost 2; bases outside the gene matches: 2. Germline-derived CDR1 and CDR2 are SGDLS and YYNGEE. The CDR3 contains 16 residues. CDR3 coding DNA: TGTGCCAGCAGCGTAGAGGACAGGGGGGCCTACAATGAGCAGTTCTTC. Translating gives CASSVEDRGAYNEQFF.